The T cell receptor beta chain under discussion was sequenced for a study of CD8 T cells in ankylosing spondylitis. Study conclusions and caveats: Blood from ankylosing spondylitis patients appeared to carry a characteristic roughly eight-variant TCR beta motif. Enrichment of disease-linked clones was reportedly significant in matched ankylosing spondylitis synovial fluid.

The CDR3 consists of 13 residues. V lost 7 bases, J lost 2 bases, and 12 bases lay in between. CDR1 LNHDA and CDR2 SQIVND come from the germline V gene (reference sequence). One entry per CDR3 protein, called by TCRdb with MiXCR from the 5' RACE reads. Among 350,000 to 400,000 distinct CDR3 sequences listed, roughly 20% were seen once. This clonotype has only a few counts. Antigen specificity is unknown. The chain links TRBV19 to TRBJ2-7, with D possibly TRBD1 on 6 matching bases. Sequenced material: blood, either unsorted or a sorted T cell fraction (not recorded which). The TCR originated in a male donor with ankylosing spondylitis or in good health (not recorded which). This CDR3 is CASNQGIAYEQYF. Written as DNA, the CDR3 is TGTGCCAGTAACCAGGGGATTGCCTACGAGCAGTACTTC.